One and the same sample provided the 9 T cell receptor beta chains below, sequenced in a study of cytomegalovirus exposure and HLA in healthy donors. The PCR made use of 60 Vbeta and 13 Jbeta primers. Assay used: immunoSEQ multiplex PCR; TCRdb lists only in-frame clones, some missing. The sample yields 100,000 to 150,000 clones, just over 75% seen once. Sequencing input: PBMCs. These TCRs come from a woman between 50 and 59 years old in good health and CMV-seronegative.

This clone showed up just a few times. The chain recombines TRBV15 with TRBJ1-1, with TRBD1 as a possible D gene (5 bases). The germline gives CDR1 LNHNV, CDR2 YYDKDF (reference sequence). V was clipped by 0 bases and J by 4 bases, with 12 bases between them. This CDR3 comprises 15 residues. CDR3 bases: TGTGCCACCAGCAGAGATATGGCAGGGCCCACTGAAGCTTTCTTT. Its protein is CATSRDMAGPTEAFF.

J is TRBJ1-2 and V is TRBV6-1, with D maybe TRBD1 (6 bases). Germline values: CDR1 MNHNS, CDR2 SASEGT. Trimming removed 2 bases from V and 3 bases from J, with 16 bases in between. The CDR3 loop spans 16 amino acids. The CDR3 region is CASSEPVGGPYYGYTF. CDR3 nucleotides: TGTGCCAGCAGTGAACCCGTGGGGGGGCCCTACTATGGCTACACCTTC.

The chain uses TRBV4-3 and TRBJ1-3; unclear D gene. Per germline, CDR1 LGHNA and CDR2 YSLEER. V was shortened by 0 bases and J by 3 bases, with 12 bases between the two germline ends. The CDR3 is made up of 16 amino acids. The CDR3 DNA follows: TGCGCCAGCAGCCAAGAAGGCGGTTGGAGTGGAAACACCATATATTTT. The encoded protein is CASSQEGGWSGNTIYF.

The chain links TRBV5-6 to TRBJ2-7; TRBD2 matches at 7 bases. Trimming cost V 5 bases and J 3 bases; bases outside gene matches: 8. Germline V gene lookup returns CDR1 SGHDT and CDR2 YYEEEE. The CDR3 length is 14 residues. The CDR3 spells CASSLGRNRYEQYF. The CDR3 DNA reads TGTGCCAGCAGTCTCGGGAGGAACCGCTACGAGCAGTACTTC.

The genes are TRBV7-3 and TRBJ1-3; D is unclear. This CDR3 has 14 residues. Deletions cut 2 bases from V and 1 base from J, with 6 bases between. Germline assignment: CDR1 SGHTA and CDR2 FQGTGA. CDR3 sequence: CASSLQASGNTIYF. The CDR3 DNA sequence: TGTGCCAGCAGCTTACAAGCTTCTGGAAACACCATATATTTT.

The rearrangement uses TRBV6-1 and TRBJ2-3, with 10 bases lining up with TRBD1. After removal of 4 bases from V and 5 bases from J, the junction contained 15 bases not matched to a gene. The germline gives CDR1 MNHNS, CDR2 SASEGT. The CDR3 is made up of 18 amino acids. The CDR3 region has the DNA TGTGCCAGCAGTGCCGGGACAGGGGATTGGGGTTCCCGAGATACGCAGTATTTT. Its protein is CASSAGTGDWGSRDTQYF.

The rearrangement links TRBV7-3 to TRBJ2-6; tentative D call: TRBD1 (5 bases). The CDR3 consists of 16 residues. The ends were cut back, 5 bases at V and 0 bases at J, with 11 bases in the middle. Germline assignment: CDR1 SGHTA and CDR2 FQGTGA. The CDR3 loop is CASSPQGNSGANVLTF. Written as DNA, the CDR3 is TGTGCCAGCAGCCCCCAGGGAAACTCTGGGGCCAACGTCCTGACTTTC.

The chain employs TRBV28 and TRBJ1-2; no clear D. V lost 5 bases, J lost 2 bases, and 15 bases lay in between. The CDR3 totals 15 residues. In germline, CDR1 is MDHEN, CDR2 SYDVKM. The DNA of the CDR3 is TGTGCCAGCAGTCTTATGCTCGCGGGCAACTATGGCTACACCTTC. As protein: CASSLMLAGNYGYTF.

The rearrangement uses TRBV27 and TRBJ2-7; 7 nucleotides align to TRBD2. This CDR3 is built from 14 residues. Germline V lookup: CDR1 MNHEY, CDR2 SMNVEV (reference sequence). V lost 5 bases to trimming and J lost 7 bases; unmatched junction nucleotides: 11. CDR3 region: CASSLLSGIGEQYF. Here the CDR3 DNA reads TGTGCCAGCAGTCTCCTCAGCGGGATAGGTGAGCAGTACTTC.